This passage covers 18 T cell receptor beta chains from one sample sequenced in a study of blood T cell repertoires in COVID-19. The assay was immunoSEQ multiplex PCR, and TCRdb's table has in-frame clones only and misses some. The sample yields some 33,000 clones, 75% to 85% seen once. Sample: peripheral blood. All receptors derive from a man aged 60-69 years with active COVID-19.

This clone showed up just once. The chain employs TRBV5-1 and TRBJ2-3, with 10 bases matching TRBD2. The CDR3 has 15 amino acids. The germline V gene has CDR1 SGHRS and CDR2 YFSETQ. The ends lost 1 base at V and 6 bases at J; junction bases unmatched: 5. CDR3 loop: CASSLPSGREDTQYF. CDR3 coding DNA: TGCGCCAGCAGCTTGCCTAGCGGGAGAGAGGATACGCAGTATTTT. The complete variable domain, with remaining parts taken from reference TRBV5-1 and TRBJ2-3, reads KAGVTQTPRYLIKTRGQQVTLSCSPISGHRSVSWYQQTPGQGLQFLFEYFSETQRNKGNFPGRFSGRQFSNSRSEMNVSTLELGDSALYLCASSLPSGREDTQYFGPGTRLTVL.

This clone was seen a single time. The rearrangement uses TRBV12-3 or TRBV12-4 and TRBJ2-7; no definite D call. Trimming cost V 7 bases and J 0 bases, with 7 bases left between them. CDR3 length equals 12 residues. CDR3 DNA sequence: TGTGCCAGCAAGAGGAACTCCTACGAGCAGTACTTC. Translating gives CASKRNSYEQYF.

The J gene is TRBJ2-1, the V gene TRBV6-4, with TRBD2 matching 13 bases. Germline lookup yields CDR1 MRHNA and CDR2 SNTAGT. J was trimmed by 6 bases and V by 5 bases; bases with no gene match: 4. The CDR3 has 15 residues. The CDR3 nucleotides are TGTGCCAGCAGTCTACTAGCGGGAGGGCCCAATGAGCAGTTCTTC. Translating it yields CASSLLAGGPNEQFF.

This rearrangement joins TRBV27 to TRBJ1-4; D gene uncertain. The ends were cut back, 6 bases at V and 8 bases at J, with 7 bases in the middle. CDR1 is MNHEY, CDR2 SMNVEV, per germline (reference sequence). The CDR3 length is 11 residues. This CDR3 is CASRGEEKLFF. The CDR3 coding sequence is TGTGCCAGCAGGGGCGAAGAAAAACTGTTTTTT.

V and J are TRBV2 and TRBJ2-1; TRBD2 agrees at 7 bases. With V trimmed by 7 bases and J by 8 bases, 20 bases remained unmatched. Germline V lookup: CDR1 SNHLY, CDR2 FYNNEI. The CDR3 contains 17 residues. The CDR3 coding sequence is TGTGCCAGCACCCTTCGGGGATTTGGCGGGAGTTCGGATGAGCAGTTCTTC. Its protein is CASTLRGFGGSSDEQFF.

The gene calls are TRBV9 and TRBJ2-5, with 12 bases identical to TRBD2. With 3 bases clipped from V and 3 bases from J, the junction kept 6 bases outside the gene matches. Germline V CDR1 and CDR2: SGDLS, YYNGEE. The CDR3 covers 16 residues. CDR3 in amino acids: CASSAGLAGKKETQYF. The CDR3 DNA reads TGTGCCAGCAGCGCCGGACTAGCGGGAAAAAAAGAGACCCAGTACTTC.

This clone was counted a few times. The J gene is TRBJ1-3, the V gene TRBV12-3 or TRBV12-4, with D hard to call. V shed 8 bases and J shed 4 bases, with 6 bases lying between them. The CDR3 is made up of 11 amino acids. The CDR3: CASGPGNTIYF. Written as DNA, the CDR3 is TGTGCCAGCGGCCCGGGAAACACCATATATTTT.

V gene TRBV6-5 combines with J gene TRBJ2-2, with D possibly TRBD1 on 6 matching bases. Trimming cost V 5 bases and J 3 bases, with 13 bases left between them. The CDR3 spans 15 residues. CDR1 and CDR2 (germline): MNHEY, SVGAGI. CDR3 nucleotide sequence: TGTGCCAGCAGTCCCCGGGACACCCACACCGGGGAGCTGTTTTTT. This translates into CASSPRDTHTGELFF.

This sequence joins TRBV7-2 and TRBJ2-3, with a tentative D call TRBD1 (5 bases). Germline CDR1 reads SGHTA; CDR2 reads FQGNSA. V shed 5 bases and J shed 0 bases, with 21 bases lying between them. The CDR3 has 18 amino acids. The CDR3 reads CASSEDFAWGSSTDTQYF. In DNA form, the CDR3 reads TGTGCCAGCAGCGAAGATTTTGCCTGGGGCTCTAGCACAGATACGCAGTATTTT.

The rearrangement links TRBV29-1 to TRBJ1-3; D perhaps matches TRBD1 (6 bases). CDR3 length: 15 amino acids. The germline V gene has CDR1 SQVTM and CDR2 ANQGSEA. The ends were cut back, 7 bases at V and 4 bases at J, with 20 bases in the middle. CDR3 residues: CSDEAPQGSGNTIYF. CDR3 DNA sequence: TGCAGCGACGAAGCCCCACAGGGTTCCGGAAACACCATATATTTT.

V usage is TRBV5-1 and J usage is TRBJ1-1; D call uncertain. The CDR3 has 11 amino acids. Germline CDR1 is SGHRS and CDR2 is YFSETQ. V shed 10 bases and J shed 5 bases, with 12 bases lying between them. CDR3 in amino acids: CASRGETEAFF. The CDR3 nucleotides are TGCGCCTCTCGGGGAGAGACTGAAGCTTTCTTT.

This chain links TRBV9 with TRBJ1-1; no reliable D call. This CDR3 has 12 amino acids. CDR1 SGDLS and CDR2 YYNGEE come from the germline V gene. V was shortened by 4 bases and J by 6 bases, with 10 bases between the two germline ends. CDR3 region: CASSSLAAEAFF. In DNA form, the CDR3 reads TGTGCCAGCAGCTCGTTGGCGGCTGAAGCTTTCTTT.

The chain has TRBV19 and TRBJ2-1; 8 nucleotides line up with TRBD1. Unmatched junction bases numbered 3, after V lost 2 bases and J lost 3 bases. This CDR3 spans 15 amino acids. Germline V gives CDR1 LNHDA, CDR2 SQIVND (reference sequence). Written as DNA, the CDR3 is TGTGCCAGTAGTATAATACAGGGGGGCTACAATGAGCAGTTCTTC. Its translation: CASSIIQGGYNEQFF.

This chain links TRBV27 with TRBJ1-3; 9 positions agree with TRBD1. CDR3 size: 14 residues. After removal of 6 bases from V and 4 bases from J, the junction contained 4 bases not matched to a gene. In germline, CDR1 is MNHEY, CDR2 SMNVEV (reference sequence). This chain's CDR3 is CASSRDRAGNTIYF. The CDR3 nucleotides read TGTGCCAGCAGCCGGGACAGGGCGGGAAACACCATATATTTT.

The chain has TRBV20-1 and TRBJ1-1; 7 bases are a match to TRBD1. Trimming took 3 bases from V and 1 from J; bases not matched to a gene: 5. Per the germline V gene, CDR1 is DFQATT and CDR2 is SNEGSKA (reference sequence). The CDR3 length is 14 residues. The CDR3 loop is CSASFGTANTEAFF. The CDR3, as DNA: TGCAGTGCTAGTTTCGGGACAGCGAACACTGAAGCTTTCTTT.

CDR3 region: CASSIRGAVREQYF. For the CDR3, the DNA is TGTGCCAGCAGTATCCGGGGGGCGGTAAGAGAGCAGTACTTC. The V and J genes are TRBV5-6 and TRBJ2-7, with a possible D match to TRBD2 (7 bases). With 5 bases removed from V and 7 bases from J, the gap between germline ends came to 19 bases. The CDR3 loop spans 14 amino acids. Germline CDR1 is SGHDT and CDR2 is YYEEEE.

With respect to this clone: The junction does not match germline at one end; this may be a read error. CDR3 DNA sequence: TGTGCCTGCAGCCCGGGACAGAGGGCTGTTGGGCCCCAGCATTTT. It yields the protein CACSPGQRAVGPQHF. The V gene is TRBV28, the J gene TRBJ1-5, with TRBD1 matching 7 bases. CDR3 size: 15 residues. Germline loops: CDR1 MDHEN, CDR2 SYDVKM.

The V gene is TRBV29-1, the J gene TRBJ2-7, with D possibly TRBD1 on 6 matching bases. Germline values: CDR1 SQVTM, CDR2 ANQGSEA. V was trimmed by 4 bases and J by 2 bases, leaving 12 bases between them. The CDR3 runs 13 residues. CDR3 coding DNA: TGCAGCGTTGTGGGGGCTTCTACCTACGAGCAGTACTTC. Translation gives CSVVGASTYEQYF.